This entry concerns a single T cell receptor (beta chain). UMI-labeled 5' RACE TRB cDNA libraries were prepared from the cells. Using the 5' RACE reads, TCRdb records one entry per CDR3 protein without DNA. Recorded here are thousands of distinct CDR3 sequences; the top ten clones represent 1.5% to 2%. The V gene's germline CDR1 is LNHDA and CDR2 SQIVND (reference sequence). The CDR3 is 15 residues long. The record originates from a study of CXCR3-negative and CXCR3-positive naive CD8 T cells. V and J are TRBV19 and TRBJ2-2; without DNA, the TCRdb call of TRBD1 cannot be checked. Sequenced material: naive CXCR3- CD8+ T cells from blood. Subset meaning: CD45RO-CCR7+CD27+CD95- naive CD8+ T cells lacking CXCR3 (TNR3-). This TCR derives from a human donor in good health. Some clones in this sample may be carry-over from other donors' samples. The CDR3 reads CASSAYGQFTGELFF.